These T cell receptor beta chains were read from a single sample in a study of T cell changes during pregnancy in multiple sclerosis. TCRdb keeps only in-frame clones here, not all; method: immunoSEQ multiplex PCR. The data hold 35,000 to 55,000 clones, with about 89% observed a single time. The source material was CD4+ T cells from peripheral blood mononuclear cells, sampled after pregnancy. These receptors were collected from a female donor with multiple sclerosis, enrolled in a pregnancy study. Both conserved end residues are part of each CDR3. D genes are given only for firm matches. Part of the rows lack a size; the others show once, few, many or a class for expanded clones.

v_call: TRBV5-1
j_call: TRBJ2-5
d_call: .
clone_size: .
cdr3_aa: CASSLEVGGVQETQYF
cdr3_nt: TGCGCCAGCAGCTTGGAGGTAGGGGGGGTCCAAGAGACCCAGTACTTC

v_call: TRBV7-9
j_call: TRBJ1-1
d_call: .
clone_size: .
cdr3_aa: CASSEDSDTEAFF
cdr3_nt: TGTGCCAGCAGCGAGGACAGCGACACTGAAGCTTTCTTT

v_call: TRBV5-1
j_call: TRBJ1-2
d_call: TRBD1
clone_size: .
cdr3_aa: CASSDSPGYPGQGNYGYTF
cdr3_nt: TGCGCCAGCAGCGATTCCCCAGGGTACCCGGGACAGGGGAACTATGGCTACACCTTC

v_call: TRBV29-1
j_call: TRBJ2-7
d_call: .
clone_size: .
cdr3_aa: CSVEKSSYEQYF
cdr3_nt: TGCAGCGTTGAAAAGAGTTCCTACGAGCAGTACTTC

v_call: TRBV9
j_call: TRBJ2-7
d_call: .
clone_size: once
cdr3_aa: CASSVGAGVSYEQYF
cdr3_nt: TGTGCCAGCAGCGTAGGTGCAGGGGTCTCCTACGAGCAGTACTTC

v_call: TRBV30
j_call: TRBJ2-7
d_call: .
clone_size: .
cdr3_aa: CAWSVRARASYEQYF
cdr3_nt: TGTGCCTGGAGTGTACGGGCCAGGGCATCCTACGAGCAGTACTTC

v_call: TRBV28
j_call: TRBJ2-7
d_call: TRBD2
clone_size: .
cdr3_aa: CASSLPTPGGRAGEQYF
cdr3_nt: TGTGCCAGCAGTTTACCAACCCCTGGCGGGAGGGCCGGCGAGCAGTACTTC

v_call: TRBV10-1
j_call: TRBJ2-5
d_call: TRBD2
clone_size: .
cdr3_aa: CASSASGSETQYF
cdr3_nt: TGCGCCAGCAGTGCTAGCGGGAGTGAGACCCAGTACTTC

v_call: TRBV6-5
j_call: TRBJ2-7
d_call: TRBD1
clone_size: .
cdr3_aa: CASMGQGLYEQYF
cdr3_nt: TGTGCCAGCATGGGACAGGGCCTCTACGAGCAGTACTTC

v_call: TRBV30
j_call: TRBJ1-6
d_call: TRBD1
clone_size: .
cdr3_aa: CAWSTGTGTNSPLHF
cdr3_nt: TGTGCCTGGAGTACCGGGACAGGGACCAATTCACCCCTCCACTTT

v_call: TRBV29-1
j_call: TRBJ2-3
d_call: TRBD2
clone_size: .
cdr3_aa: CSVVPTSGSTDTQYF
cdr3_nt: TGCAGCGTTGTCCCAACTAGCGGGAGCACAGATACGCAGTATTTT